The source of this T cell receptor (beta chain) is a study of early T cells in non-severe SARS-CoV-2 infection. Study at large: Investigators sequenced bulk RNA drawn from unsorted whole blood, and chains remained unpaired.

Study observations and caveats: Anti-spike CD8 responses were favored by VDJdb matching, which missed private and CD4 specificities.

Separate cDNA molecules each had unique molecular identifiers attached to them. MiXCR was run by TCRdb on the 5' RACE reads, yielding one entry per CDR3 protein. This sample has around 31,000 distinct CDR3 sequences, with approximately 5.3% found just once. This clonotype has a handful of counts. Its specificity is unknown. The TCR sequence derives from an adult who was a healthcare worker with PCR-confirmed SARS-CoV-2 infection or an uninfected control (not recorded which). The sequenced sample was whole blood.

The CDR3 protein is CASSLERPLSTDTQYF. The CDR3 region has the DNA TGTGCCAGCAGCTTAGAGCGTCCGCTTAGCACAGATACGCAGTATTTT. The chain couples TRBV7-9 to TRBJ2-3; D unclear. Germline lookup yields CDR1 SEHNR and CDR2 FQNEAQ (reference sequence). V was shortened by 1 base and J by 0 bases, with 11 bases between the two germline ends. The CDR3 extends over 16 amino acids.